Listed below are T cell receptor beta chains from one sample, sequenced in a study of CD4 T cells in relation to SARS-CoV-2 and coronaviruses. For these TCRs, the target antigens are not known. Using immunoSEQ multiplex PCR, the repertoire was profiled, and TCRdb retains in-frame clones only, with some absent. Of about 22,000 clones listed, around 66% were seen once; the top ten hold approximately 9.9%. Material: CD4+ T cells from PBMCs, cultured in vitro. These receptor sequences come from a human donor in good health. The conserved cysteine and the conserved F or W are not part of the CDR3 here. D genes are given only for firm matches. Clone size is shown for a subset of rows, as once, few, many or a class of expanded clone.

TRBV6-2/TRBV6-3	-	14	-	TRBJ1-1	ASSRTVIGANTEAF
TRBV6-5	-	12	-	TRBJ2-7	ATTPAVGGYEQY
TRBV2	-	12	-	TRBJ2-2	ASSGVLNTGELF
TRBV27	once	11	-	TRBJ2-7	ASSLIPAQEQY
TRBV6-5	few	13	TRBD1	TRBJ1-6	ASSLLGQGSSPLH
TRBV7-7	-	14	-	TRBJ2-2	ASSLMQGTHTGELF
TRBV18	once	11	-	TRBJ1-1	ASSPSTNTEAF
TRBV29-1	large	11	TRBD2	TRBJ2-3	SVARGGTDTQY
TRBV6-6	-	11	-	TRBJ2-7	ASSAGPSLEQY
TRBV14	-	14	TRBD1	TRBJ2-7	ASSQIPGQGEDEQY
TRBV5-1	-	14	TRBD2	TRBJ2-3	ASSLSGGLGTDTQY
TRBV5-1	-	14	TRBD2	TRBJ2-7	ASSLVGGTSVGEQY
TRBV5-4	-	12	TRBD1	TRBJ2-2	ASSLEGAGGELF
TRBV27	-	12	-	TRBJ1-3	ASRETGSGNTIY
TRBV6-6	once	11	TRBD2	TRBJ2-7	ASKLAGNYEQY